These 22 T cell receptor beta chains originate from one sample sequenced in a study of blood T cell repertoires in COVID-19. TCRdb's table, derived via immunoSEQ multiplex PCR, lists solely in-frame clones and lacks some. Of some 450,000 clones in the sample, 70% to 90% were seen once. The sequencing input was peripheral blood. The source of these receptors is a woman between 50 and 59 years old with COVID-19, enrolled during active disease.

The chain uses TRBV28 and TRBJ2-1; D is possibly TRBD2 (6 bases). V shed 2 bases and J shed 9 bases, with 14 bases lying between them. The CDR3 covers 14 residues. Germline V gene sequence: CDR1 MDHEN, CDR2 SYDVKM. CDR3 in DNA: TGTGCCAGCAGTTTACCCGACTGGGGGGTTGAGCAGTTCTTC. It yields the protein CASSLPDWGVEQFF.

This chain connects TRBV19 to TRBJ1-1; D remains ambiguous. The V gene's germline CDR1 is LNHDA and CDR2 SQIVND (reference sequence). The V gene lost 4 bases and the J gene lost 0 bases, with 18 bases spanning the gap. The CDR3 length is 17 residues. DNA for the CDR3: TGTGCCAGTAGTACCCCCCGAGGTCCGTTTCTGAACACTGAAGCTTTCTTT. Amino acids: CASSTPRGPFLNTEAFF.

J is TRBJ2-7 and V is TRBV30; D remains unclear. The CDR3 runs 11 residues. Germline assignment: CDR1 GTSNPN and CDR2 SVGIG (reference sequence). Trimming cost V 2 bases and J 4 bases, with 6 bases left between them. The DNA of the CDR3 is TGTGCCTGGAGTCTTGAGTACGAGCAGTACTTC. Translated, it gives CAWSLEYEQYF. The complete variable domain, with remaining parts taken from reference TRBV30 and TRBJ2-7, reads SQTIHQWPATLVQPVGSPLSLECTVEGTSNPNLYWYRQAAGRGLQLLFYSVGIGQISSEVPQNLSASRPQDRQFILSSKKLLLSDSGFYLCAWSLEYEQYFGPGTRLTVT.

The rearrangement joins TRBV27 to TRBJ2-1; TRBD2 matches at 9 bases. Per germline, CDR1 MNHEY and CDR2 SMNVEV (reference sequence). This CDR3 region has 19 residues. V was pared by 4 bases and J by 4 bases, with 17 bases of the junction left unmatched. The CDR3 bases are TGTGCCAGCAGTTCCCCCCTAGGGCTAGCGGGAACGGCGTACAATGAGCAGTTCTTC. Its protein is CASSSPLGLAGTAYNEQFF.

This chain links TRBV4-1 with TRBJ1-3, with D unclear. The CDR3 loop spans 17 amino acids. The germline CDR1 and CDR2 sequences are MGHRA and YSYEKL. Trimming cost V 1 base and J 0 bases, with 13 bases left between them. DNA for the CDR3: TGCGCCAGCAGCCAAGCGACTACCTTAAACTCTGGAAACACCATATATTTT. It encodes CASSQATTLNSGNTIYF.

J is TRBJ1-4 and V is TRBV19; the D gene is possibly TRBD1 (5 bases). V dropped 1 base and J dropped 8 bases, with 11 bases sitting between them. The CDR3 consists of 14 residues. Germline V gene lookup returns CDR1 LNHDA and CDR2 SQIVND (reference sequence). The CDR3 DNA sequence: TGTGCCAGTAGTATAGGTCTCCGGGGGGAAAAACTGTTTTTT. Protein sequence: CASSIGLRGEKLFF. The whole variable domain, filled in from reference TRBV19 and TRBJ1-4, reads DGGITQSPKYLFRKEGQNVTLSCEQNLNHDAMYWYRQDPGQGLRLIYYSQIVNDFQKGDIAEGYSVSREKKESFPLTVTSAQKNPTAFYLCASSIGLRGEKLFFGSGTQLSVL.

The CDR3 region is CAWSVPGQVLNTEAFF. CDR3 DNA sequence: TGTGCCTGGAGTGTACCGGGACAGGTCCTGAACACTGAAGCTTTCTTT. V usage is TRBV30 and J usage is TRBJ1-1; 8 bases line up with TRBD1. Germline V gene sequence: CDR1 GTSNPN, CDR2 SVGIG (reference sequence). The CDR3 has 16 residues. The V and J ends lost 0 bases and 0 bases, in that order; junction bases with no gene match: 6.

The chain carries TRBV2 and TRBJ1-1; no reliable D call. Germline CDR1 and CDR2: SNHLY and FYNNEI. The CDR3 covers 13 residues. V gave up 8 bases and J gave up 1 base, with 11 bases separating them. The CDR3 loop is CASWSPRNTEAFF. The CDR3 bases are TGTGCCAGCTGGAGTCCCAGGAACACTGAAGCTTTCTTT.

CDR3 loop: CSLQGARDTEAFF. CDR3 bases: TGCAGCCTTCAGGGGGCGCGAGACACTGAAGCTTTCTTT. The chain is built from TRBV29-1 and TRBJ1-1, with 8 bases that match TRBD1. V dropped 8 bases and J dropped 3; count of bases not matched to a gene: 8. Per germline, CDR1 SQVTM and CDR2 ANQGSEA. This CDR3 spans 13 amino acids.

The chain couples TRBV14 to TRBJ2-2; D unresolved. Germline CDR1 is SGHDN and CDR2 is FVKESK. The ends were cut back, 4 bases at V and 4 bases at J, with 16 bases in the middle. The CDR3 contains 16 residues. In nucleotides, the CDR3 is TGTGCCAGCAGCCTCTCTGAGAGGTACCTCACCGGGGAGCTGTTTTTT. This translates into CASSLSERYLTGELFF. The whole variable domain, filled in from reference TRBV14 and TRBJ2-2, reads EAGVTQFPSHSVIEKGQTVTLRCDPISGHDNLYWYRRVMGKEIKFLLHFVKESKQDESGMPNNRFLAERTGGTYSTLKVQPAELEDSGVYFCASSLSERYLTGELFFGEGSRLTVL.

This chain joins TRBV18 and TRBJ1-1, with 8 positions matching TRBD1. Unmatched junction bases numbered 9, after V lost 4 bases and J lost 2 bases. In germline, CDR1 is KGHSH, CDR2 LQKENI. The length of the CDR3 is 16 residues. DNA for the CDR3: TGTGCCAGCTCACTATCCCGACAGGGGACTAACACTGAAGCTTTCTTT. It yields the protein CASSLSRQGTNTEAFF.

This chain links TRBV19 with TRBJ2-5; D is perhaps TRBD1 (5 bases). This CDR3 region has 14 residues. Per germline, CDR1 LNHDA and CDR2 SQIVND (reference sequence). Trimming pared 8 bases from V and 1 base from J, leaving 14 bases between. CDR3 loop: CASSPQTVQETQYF. CDR3 in DNA: TGTGCCAGTTCTCCTCAGACAGTCCAAGAGACCCAGTACTTC.

The J gene is TRBJ2-7, the V gene TRBV3-1 (or the pseudogene TRBV3-2), with a weak D call TRBD1 (6 bases). Trimming pared 2 bases from V and 3 bases from J, leaving 14 bases between. Germline CDR1 reads LGHDT; CDR2 reads YNNKEL (reference sequence). The CDR3 has 15 amino acids. CDR3 DNA: TGTGCCAGCAGCCAAAACCCAGGGGAACTCTACGAGCAGTACTTC. This gives the protein CASSQNPGELYEQYF.

The chain links TRBV24-1 to TRBJ2-7; maybe TRBD2 (5 bases). Germline CDR1 reads KGHDR; CDR2 reads SFDVKD. The CDR3 has 14 amino acids. V was trimmed by 6 bases and J by 7 bases, leaving 18 bases between them. CDR3 sequence (DNA): TGTGCCACCAGTCATGGCTTCTTTGCGGGTGAGCAGTACTTC. Encoded protein: CATSHGFFAGEQYF.

As DNA, the CDR3 is TGTGCCAGTAGTAGCGGCTCCACAGATACGCAGTATTTT. Encoded protein: CASSSGSTDTQYF. This chain links TRBV19 with TRBJ2-3; D not certain. V was shortened by 4 bases and J by 2 bases, with 7 bases between the two germline ends. Germline V lookup: CDR1 LNHDA, CDR2 SQIVND (reference sequence). The CDR3 is 13 residues long.

The CDR3 coding sequence is TGCAGCGTTCGACCGGGGACAGGGGATACTAACTATGGCTACACCTTC. The encoded protein is CSVRPGTGDTNYGYTF. V gene TRBV29-1 combines with J gene TRBJ1-2, with 10 bases that match TRBD1. Trimming cost V 5 bases and J 0 bases; bases outside gene matches: 9. Per germline, CDR1 SQVTM and CDR2 ANQGSEA. The CDR3 spans 16 residues.

This chain connects TRBV6-5 to TRBJ2-3; 7 bases map to TRBD2. J was trimmed by 1 base and V by 7 bases; bases with no gene match: 2. Per the germline V gene, CDR1 is MNHEY and CDR2 is SVGAGI. CDR3 length: 13 amino acids. The CDR3 is CASKAGGTDTQYF. The CDR3 DNA follows: TGTGCCAGCAAGGCGGGGGGCACAGATACGCAGTATTTT.

V and J are TRBV27 and TRBJ1-5, with D possibly TRBD1 on 5 matching bases. The V and J ends lost 1 base and 9 bases respectively, with 10 bases between them. The CDR3 is 13 residues long. The germline gives CDR1 MNHEY, CDR2 SMNVEV (reference sequence). This chain's CDR3 is CASSLWQGAPQHF. CDR3 nucleotides: TGTGCCAGCAGTTTATGGCAGGGCGCGCCCCAGCATTTT.

The chain links TRBV4-1 to TRBJ2-7; 7 bases match TRBD1. Germline V lookup: CDR1 MGHRA, CDR2 YSYEKL. V gave up 1 base and J gave up 0 bases; unmatched junction bases: 6. This CDR3 comprises 16 residues. Here the CDR3 reads CASSQVTGQASYEQYF. The CDR3 DNA is TGCGCCAGCAGCCAAGTTACAGGACAGGCCTCCTACGAGCAGTACTTC.

This clone was picked up a small number of times. This chain connects TRBV27 to TRBJ2-1; D is perhaps TRBD2 (7 bases). Germline CDR1 and CDR2: MNHEY and SMNVEV (reference sequence). The V and J ends lost 1 base and 8 bases respectively, with 12 bases between them. The CDR3 is 14 residues long. The chain's CDR3 is CASSLWGGRDEQFF. The CDR3 region has the DNA TGTGCCAGCAGTTTATGGGGGGGCAGGGATGAGCAGTTCTTC.

About this clone: The sample contains more than one DNA sequence encoding this CDR3. V usage is TRBV3-1 (or the pseudogene TRBV3-2) and J usage is TRBJ1-2; D not certain. The V end was cut by 1 base, the J end by 3 bases, with 3 bases between. The CDR3 has 12 residues. Germline V CDR1 and CDR2: LGHDT, YNNKEL (reference sequence). CDR3 sequence reads: CASSQGDYGYTF. The DNA for the CDR3 is TGTGCCAGCAGCCAAGGAGACTATGGCTACACCTTC.

This clone has a single count. The chain links TRBV7-8 to TRBJ1-5, with unresolved D. The CDR3 contains 14 residues. V was cut by 1 base and J by 5 bases, with 9 bases left in between. Germline-derived CDR1 and CDR2 are SGHVS and FQNEAQ. CDR3 amino acids: CASSLVGRDQPQHF. Here the CDR3 DNA reads TGTGCCAGCAGCTTAGTTGGGAGGGATCAGCCCCAGCATTTT.